Presented here are 26 T cell receptor beta chains from one specimen sequenced in a study of blood T cell repertoires in COVID-19. TCRdb keeps only in-frame clones here, not all; method: immunoSEQ multiplex PCR. Altogether around 80,000 clones are present, about 80% being singletons, with the ten largest covering roughly 9%. Sequencing input: peripheral blood. Every receptor here comes from a human donor in a cohort sampled during active COVID-19.

On this clone: The junction and the germline gene differ at one end; a read error may be behind it. The chain links TRBV28 to TRBJ2-1, with 7 bases that match TRBD2. Germline values: CDR1 MDHEN, CDR2 SYDVKM. The CDR3 length is 19 residues. The CDR3 DNA reads TGTGCCAGCAGCTTATCCAGACTAGCCGACTCATACAACTACAATGAGCAGTTCTTC. Translation gives CASSLSRLADSYNYNEQFF.

The V and J genes are TRBV24-1 and TRBJ1-2, with D tentatively TRBD1 (6 bases). This CDR3 is built from 15 residues. The germline V gene has CDR1 KGHDR and CDR2 SFDVKD. Trimming removed 4 bases from V and 4 bases from J, with 15 bases in between. CDR3 residues: CATSDPAGGPYGYTF. CDR3 in DNA: TGTGCCACCAGTGACCCAGCCGGGGGGCCCTATGGCTACACCTTC.

This clone has a handful of counts. The gene calls are TRBV7-3 and TRBJ1-1; the match to TRBD1 covers 8 bases. Trimming cost V 5 bases and J 2 bases; bases outside gene matches: 4. The CDR3 loop spans 14 amino acids. Per germline, CDR1 SGHTA and CDR2 FQGTGA. The DNA for the CDR3 is TGTGCCAGCAGCCCAGGGGGCACAAACACTGAAGCTTTCTTT. Translated, it gives CASSPGGTNTEAFF. Variable domain in full (rest from reference TRBV7-3 and TRBJ1-1): GAGVSQTPSNKVTEKGKYVELRCDPISGHTALYWYRQSLGQGPEFLIYFQGTGAADDSGLPNDRFFAVRPEGSVSTLKIQRTERGDSAVYLCASSPGGTNTEAFFGQGTRLTVV.

The chain carries TRBV14 and TRBJ1-5; D ambiguous. CDR1 is SGHDN and CDR2 is FVKESK in the germline V gene. V lost 4 bases and J 7 bases, leaving 17 bases between the germline ends. This CDR3 comprises 15 residues. The CDR3: CASSLRGGVGQPQHF. The CDR3 DNA reads as TGTGCCAGCAGCCTGAGAGGCGGGGTAGGACAGCCCCAGCATTTT. Combining the CDR3 with reference TRBV14 and TRBJ1-5 gives the whole variable domain EAGVTQFPSHSVIEKGQTVTLRCDPISGHDNLYWYRRVMGKEIKFLLHFVKESKQDESGMPNNRFLAERTGGTYSTLKVQPAELEDSGVYFCASSLRGGVGQPQHFGDGTRLSIL.

This sequence joins TRBV10-3 and TRBJ2-1; D unclear. The germline V and J ends were trimmed by 2 bases and 7 bases, with 6 bases remaining between them. Germline lookup yields CDR1 ENHRY and CDR2 SYGVKD. CDR3 length: 12 residues. CDR3 DNA: TGTGCCATCAGTGAGGGAGTGAATGAGCAGTTCTTC. As protein: CAISEGVNEQFF.

The chain uses TRBV30 and TRBJ1-1; the D is unclear. V was shortened by 2 bases and J by 11 bases, with 18 bases between the two germline ends. Germline CDR1 and CDR2: GTSNPN and SVGIG (reference sequence). The CDR3 totals 13 residues. CDR3 sequence: CAWSSGPEGAAFF. For the CDR3, the DNA is TGTGCCTGGAGTTCCGGACCCGAGGGTGCGGCTTTCTTT.

The chain joins TRBV6-4 to TRBJ2-4; 7 bases align to TRBD1. The germline gives CDR1 MRHNA, CDR2 SNTAGT. Losses at the gene ends were 0 bases for V and 12 bases for J; bases not matched to a gene: 8. This CDR3 contains 14 residues. CDR3 DNA sequence: TGTGCCAGCAGTGACTCCCCTGCGACAGGGCCTCAGTACTTC. Translation gives CASSDSPATGPQYF.

This sequence joins TRBV6-5 and TRBJ2-4, with 7 bases lining up with TRBD1. V shed 5 bases, J shed 3 bases, and the junction held 7 bases outside the gene matches. CDR3 length: 15 amino acids. Germline V CDR1 and CDR2: MNHEY, SVGAGI. The CDR3 nucleotides read TGTGCCAGCAGTCCGACAGGGTTGGTCAAAAACATTCAGTACTTC. Translated, it gives CASSPTGLVKNIQYF.

This clone was counted a few times. The chain recombines TRBV11-1 with TRBJ1-1; no clear D. Germline CDR1 reads SGHAT; CDR2 reads FQDESV (reference sequence). V was clipped by 5 bases and J by 1 base, with 11 bases between them. There are 14 residues in the CDR3. The CDR3 nucleotides are TGTGCCAGCAGCCTCGGGAGAGGGAACACTGAAGCTTTCTTT. It encodes CASSLGRGNTEAFF. Drawing the rest from reference TRBV11-1 and TRBJ1-1, the complete variable domain is EAEVAQSPRYKITEKSQAVAFWCDPISGHATLYWYRQILGQGPELLVQFQDESVVDDSQLPKDRFSAERLKGVDSTLKIQPAELGDSAMYLCASSLGRGNTEAFFGQGTRLTVV.

The V and J genes are TRBV19 and TRBJ2-2; 7 bases fit TRBD2. The CDR3 sequence is 13 residues long. V shed 7 bases and J 7 bases; nucleotides not matched to a gene: 6. The V gene's germline CDR1 is LNHDA and CDR2 SQIVND (reference sequence). CDR3 amino acids: CASKGRADGELFF. In DNA, the CDR3 is TGTGCCAGTAAGGGGAGGGCAGACGGGGAGCTGTTTTTT.

V usage is TRBV9 and J usage is TRBJ2-3; D possibly corresponds to TRBD1 (6 bases). The germline V gene encodes CDR1 SGDLS and CDR2 YYNGEE. Trimming pared 3 bases from V and 2 bases from J, leaving 13 bases between. This CDR3 has 15 residues. The CDR3 reads CASSGGRVPTDTQYF. The CDR3 DNA sequence: TGTGCCAGCAGCGGGGGGCGGGTGCCCACAGATACGCAGTATTTT.

The V call is TRBV5-6, the J call TRBJ2-3, with 8 nucleotides matching TRBD1. Unmatched junction bases numbered 8, after V lost 4 bases and J lost 4 bases. The CDR3 sequence is 15 residues long. CDR1 and CDR2 from the germline V gene are SGHDT and YYEEEE. This CDR3 is CASSRDRGASDTQYF. The DNA for the CDR3 is TGTGCCAGCAGCCGCGACAGGGGAGCCTCAGATACGCAGTATTTT.

J is TRBJ2-5 and V is TRBV5-1, with 9 bases identical to TRBD1. There are 15 residues in the CDR3. Germline CDR1 SGHRS, CDR2 YFSETQ. Trimming removed 2 bases from V and 5 bases from J; junction bases left unmatched: 7. The DNA for the CDR3 is TGCGCCAGCAGCTTACCGGGACAGGGAGACGAGACCCAGTACTTC. It is translated as CASSLPGQGDETQYF.

The genes are TRBV27 and TRBJ2-3; 8 bases fit TRBD2. This CDR3 has 15 residues. Germline V lookup: CDR1 MNHEY, CDR2 SMNVEV (reference sequence). With 3 bases clipped from V and 2 bases from J, the junction kept 4 bases outside the gene matches. The chain's CDR3 is CASSFGRVSTDTQYF. The CDR3 DNA follows: TGTGCCAGCAGTTTCGGGAGGGTGTCCACAGATACGCAGTATTTT.

The chain joins TRBV5-1 to TRBJ1-1, with 9 bases aligning to TRBD1. After removal of 2 bases from V and 5 bases from J, the junction contained 4 bases not matched to a gene. The CDR3 sequence is 14 residues long. The germline V gene has CDR1 SGHRS and CDR2 YFSETQ. The CDR3 coding sequence is TGCGCCAGCAGCTTACAGGGGGCAGAAACTGAAGCTTTCTTT. Protein: CASSLQGAETEAFF.

This chain uses TRBV6-5 with TRBJ2-7; 13 bases fit TRBD2. This CDR3 has 16 residues. Germline CDR1 MNHEY, CDR2 SVGAGI. V gave up 4 bases and J gave up 1 base; unmatched junction bases: 4. This CDR3 reads CASSSWTSGSSYEQYF. CDR3 DNA sequence: TGTGCCAGCAGTTCCTGGACTAGCGGGAGTTCCTACGAGCAGTACTTC.

V and J are TRBV15 and TRBJ2-1; 13 nucleotides agree with TRBD2. The CDR3 contains 15 residues. Germline V CDR1 and CDR2: LNHNV, YYDKDF (reference sequence). Trimming cost V 5 bases and J 6 bases; bases outside gene matches: 4. CDR3 sequence (DNA): TGTGCCACCAGCCCACGACTAGCGGGGGGCAATGAGCAGTTCTTC. This sequence encodes CATSPRLAGGNEQFF.

This clone came up once. Written as DNA, the CDR3 is TGTGCCAGTAGTATTTCTAGGACAGGTGCGGACGAGCAGTACTTC. Amino acids: CASSISRTGADEQYF. This chain joins TRBV19 and TRBJ2-7; 7 nucleotides agree with TRBD1. Looked up from germline, CDR1 is LNHDA and CDR2 is SQIVND (reference sequence). CDR3 length equals 15 residues. The V segment lost 3 bases and the J segment 5 bases; nucleotides outside the gene matches: 10.

The genes are TRBV7-3 and TRBJ2-6; a weak D match, TRBD2 (6 bases). Looked up from germline, CDR1 is SGHTA and CDR2 is FQGTGA. V was cut by 1 base and J by 2 bases, with 12 bases left in between. This CDR3 has 17 amino acids. The chain's CDR3 is CASSLNFGGTGANVLTF. DNA for the CDR3: TGTGCCAGCAGCTTAAATTTTGGAGGGACTGGGGCCAACGTCCTGACTTTC.

The rearrangement joins TRBV28 to TRBJ1-5; TRBD1 is a possible D gene (5 bases). V gave up 1 base and J gave up 5 bases, with 12 bases separating them. CDR1 is MDHEN and CDR2 is SYDVKM in the germline V gene. The CDR3 is made up of 15 amino acids. CDR3 sequence reads: CASSLFSQGDQPQHF. For the CDR3, the DNA is TGTGCCAGCAGTTTATTTTCGCAGGGTGATCAGCCCCAGCATTTT.

V gene TRBV11-2 combines with J gene TRBJ1-1, with D uncertain. Germline CDR1 SGHAT, CDR2 FQNNGV. CDR3 size: 15 residues. Trimming took off 2 bases at V and 1 base at J, with 11 bases between the two ends. The CDR3 region has the DNA TGTGCCAGCAGCTTAAGGGCAGGAGGGAACACTGAAGCTTTCTTT. Its translation is CASSLRAGGNTEAFF.

The chain is built from TRBV11-2 and TRBJ2-3, with TRBD2 as a possible D gene (5 bases). The V gene's germline CDR1 is SGHAT and CDR2 FQNNGV. Between the trimmed V and J ends, which lost 1 base and 4 bases, there was a span of 9 bases. The CDR3 extends over 14 amino acids. The CDR3 spells CASSLASRPDTQYF. For the CDR3, the DNA is TGTGCCAGCAGCTTAGCTAGCCGGCCAGATACGCAGTATTTT.

This rearrangement joins TRBV2 to TRBJ2-1, with unresolved D. V was cut by 3 bases and J by 0 bases, with 15 bases left in between. Germline V CDR1 and CDR2: SNHLY, FYNNEI. CDR3 size: 17 residues. The CDR3 sequence: CASSDPSRSISYNEQFF. The CDR3 DNA is TGTGCCAGCAGTGACCCCTCCAGGTCAATCTCCTACAATGAGCAGTTCTTC. The entire variable domain, with the rest obtained from reference TRBV2 and TRBJ2-1, is as follows: EPEVTQTPSHQVTQMGQEVILRCVPISNHLYFYWYRQILGQKVEFLVSFYNNEISEKSEIFDDQFSVERPDGSNFTLKIRSTKLEDSAMYFCASSDPSRSISYNEQFFGPGTRLTVL.

This chain uses TRBV5-1 with TRBJ2-5; TRBD1 matches 8 bases. The CDR3 runs 14 residues. Germline V gene data show CDR1 as SGHRS and CDR2 as YFSETQ. J was trimmed by 3 bases and V by 7 bases; bases with no gene match: 8. CDR3 bases: TGCGCCAGCCATCTCGGGACAGGAGAAGAGACCCAGTACTTC. Its translation: CASHLGTGEETQYF.

This sequence joins TRBV6-5 and TRBJ1-6, with 7 bases that match TRBD1. Losses at the gene ends were 3 bases for V and 11 bases for J; bases not matched to a gene: 10. The length of the CDR3 is 15 residues. From germline, CDR1 is MNHEY and CDR2 SVGAGI. CDR3 amino acids: CASSYRGPGGTPLHF. The CDR3 bases are TGTGCCAGCAGTTATAGGGGTCCAGGGGGGACACCCCTCCACTTT.

V usage is TRBV14 and J usage is TRBJ2-3; 10 bases fit TRBD2. The V and J ends lost 4 bases and 4 bases, in that order; junction bases with no gene match: 8. CDR1 is SGHDN and CDR2 is FVKESK in the germline V gene. This CDR3 has 16 residues. This CDR3 is CASSPQRGGIADTQYF. The CDR3, as DNA: TGTGCCAGCAGCCCACAGCGGGGGGGCATTGCAGATACGCAGTATTTT.